Listed below are T cell receptor beta chains from one sample, sequenced in a study of OX40 agonist ivuxolimab in advanced cancers. Sequencing was performed with immunoSEQ multiplex PCR; in TCRdb, only in-frame clones are kept and a portion is missing. In the table there are roughly 64,000 clones, about 80% of which are singletons. The material was CD4+ or CD8+ T cells sorted from blood, obtained in a trial of the OX40 agonist ivuxolimab. Receptors were obtained from an adult with an advanced solid tumor such as melanoma, head and neck, liver or kidney cancer. Both conserved end residues are part of each CDR3. The D gene is left open where the match is weak. The size entry is marked missing in some rows and otherwise reads once, few, many or a size class.

size: .
J: TRBJ2-5
D: .
V: TRBV14
CDR3: CASSQDSGRQETQYF
DNA: TGTGCCAGCAGCCAAGATAGCGGCCGACAAGAGACCCAGTACTTC

size: .
J: TRBJ2-7
D: TRBD2
V: TRBV5-4
CDR3: CASSLSGGWVEQYF
DNA: TGTGCCAGCAGCTTGAGCGGGGGATGGGTTGAGCAGTACTTC

size: few
J: TRBJ2-3
D: TRBD2
V: TRBV7-2
CDR3: CASSFTIAGVRADTQYF
DNA: TGTGCCAGCAGCTTCACAATAGCGGGAGTACGCGCAGATACGCAGTATTTT

size: .
J: TRBJ1-1
D: TRBD1
V: TRBV18
CDR3: CASSPRDRDTEAFF
DNA: TGTGCCAGCTCACCTCGGGACAGGGACACTGAAGCTTTCTTT

size: .
J: TRBJ2-5
D: .
V: TRBV7-6
CDR3: CASSARTGQETQYF
DNA: TGTGCCAGCAGCGCCCGGACGGGCCAAGAGACCCAGTACTTC

size: .
J: TRBJ2-1
D: .
V: TRBV11-2
CDR3: CASSLAPYITSYNEQFF
DNA: TGTGCCAGCAGCTTAGCCCCCTACATAACCTCCTACAATGAGCAGTTCTTC

size: .
J: TRBJ2-2
D: .
V: TRBV6-1
CDR3: CASKSLDFTGELFF
DNA: TGTGCCAGCAAGTCGTTGGACTTCACCGGGGAGCTGTTTTTT

size: .
J: TRBJ1-5
D: .
V: TRBV28
CDR3: CASTLGTDQPQHF
DNA: TGTGCCAGCACCCTCGGGACCGATCAGCCCCAGCATTTT

size: .
J: TRBJ2-3
D: .
V: TRBV10-2
CDR3: CASTPDTDTQYF
DNA: TGCGCCAGCACCCCGGATACAGATACGCAGTATTTT

size: .
J: TRBJ2-4
D: .
V: TRBV18
CDR3: CASSPPGGGSNIQYF
DNA: TGTGCCAGCTCACCCCCAGGGGGGGGTTCAAACATTCAGTACTTC

size: .
J: TRBJ2-4
D: TRBD2
V: TRBV7-9
CDR3: CASSSGGGPQYF
DNA: TGTGCCAGCAGCTCCGGGGGGGGCCCTCAGTACTTC

size: .
J: TRBJ2-3
D: TRBD2
V: TRBV27
CDR3: CASSSWTSHIRGTDTQYF
DNA: TGTGCCAGCAGTTCCTGGACTAGCCACATAAGGGGCACAGATACGCAGTATTTT

size: .
J: TRBJ2-1
D: TRBD2
V: TRBV30
CDR3: CARRSGGPSNNEQFF
DNA: TGTGCGAGGAGGTCGGGGGGGCCGTCCAACAATGAGCAGTTCTTC

size: .
J: TRBJ1-1
D: .
V: TRBV6-5
CDR3: CASSPLVGNTEAFF
DNA: TGTGCCAGCAGCCCGTTAGTGGGAAACACTGAAGCTTTCTTT

size: .
J: TRBJ2-7
D: .
V: TRBV10-1
CDR3: CASSEGPSYEQYF
DNA: TGCGCCAGCAGTGAAGGGCCCTCCTACGAGCAGTACTTC

size: .
J: TRBJ2-1
D: .
V: TRBV5-6
CDR3: CASVIQGGVNEQFF
DNA: TGTGCCAGCGTAATACAGGGAGGGGTCAATGAGCAGTTCTTC

size: .
J: TRBJ1-2
D: .
V: TRBV19
CDR3: CATEDTRLNYGYTF
DNA: TGTGCCACCGAAGATACAAGACTTAACTATGGCTACACCTTC

size: .
J: TRBJ2-5
D: .
V: TRBV6-5
CDR3: CASSPREPWETQYF
DNA: TGTGCCAGCAGTCCACGGGAGCCCTGGGAGACCCAGTACTTC

size: once
J: TRBJ2-5
D: TRBD1
V: TRBV5-5
CDR3: CASSQDRDIQETQYF
DNA: TGTGCCAGCAGCCAGGACAGGGATATCCAAGAGACCCAGTACTTC

size: .
J: TRBJ2-5
D: .
V: TRBV7-9
CDR3: CASSLLETQYF
DNA: TGTGCCAGCAGCTTATTGGAGACCCAGTACTTC

size: .
J: TRBJ1-6
D: TRBD1
V: TRBV5-1
CDR3: CASSLATGDDSPLHF
DNA: TGCGCCAGCAGCTTGGCCACAGGGGATGATTCACCCCTCCACTTT

size: once
J: TRBJ1-2
D: .
V: TRBV30
CDR3: CAWSVRGNGYTF
DNA: TGTGCCTGGAGTGTACGAGGGAATGGCTACACCTTC

size: once
J: TRBJ2-5
D: .
V: TRBV9
CDR3: CASKLQVIQETQYF
DNA: TGTGCCAGCAAACTACAGGTTATCCAAGAGACCCAGTACTTC

size: .
J: TRBJ2-3
D: TRBD2
V: TRBV7-2
CDR3: CASSPRAVAGDTQYF
DNA: TGTGCCAGCAGCCCCCGGGCGGTAGCGGGGGATACGCAGTATTTT

size: .
J: TRBJ2-7
D: .
V: TRBV4-2
CDR3: CASSLKQGQQYF
DNA: TGTGCCAGCAGTTTAAAACAGGGCCAGCAGTACTTC

size: .
J: TRBJ2-7
D: .
V: TRBV28
CDR3: CASSLGGAPQEQYF
DNA: TGTGCCAGCAGTTTAGGGGGAGCACCCCAGGAGCAGTACTTC

size: once
J: TRBJ2-7
D: TRBD2
V: TRBV2
CDR3: CASSDIPTSGGYEQYF
DNA: TGTGCCAGCAGTGATATTCCCACTAGCGGGGGCTACGAGCAGTACTTC

size: .
J: TRBJ2-1
D: TRBD1
V: TRBV10-3
CDR3: CATSGTGNTSSYNEQFF
DNA: TGTGCCACCTCCGGGACAGGGAACACCAGCTCCTACAATGAGCAGTTCTTC